The clone carrying this T cell receptor (beta chain) was seen a handful of times. Its matching antigen is unknown. This sample's treatment: oral pan-JAK inhibitor, 5-10 mg twice daily. Peripheral blood and lesional scalp punch biopsies came from alopecia areata patients. These data originate in a study of CD8+ T cells in alopecia areata. Study information: In an open-label trial, patients got 5 to 10 mg tofacitinib twice daily. Study-level points and caveats: Higher clonality than in normal scalp was seen in lesional scalp, especially alopecia totalis/universalis.

Sequencing used cDNA as its template, made by extracting RNA and reverse transcribing it. Sequenced by immunoSEQ multiplex PCR; TCRdb stores in-frame clones only, minus some. The sample has 180,000 or so clones, roughly 50% seen once. This CDR3 is 11 amino acids long. V gave up 10 bases and J gave up 2 bases, with 7 bases separating them. The V gene's germline CDR1 is ENHRY and CDR2 SYGVKD. The clonotype was recovered from a human donor with alopecia areata. The J gene is TRBJ2-3, the V gene TRBV10-3; no clear D. The starting material was CD8+ T cells sorted from blood, obtained at week 24, from a patient treated with tofacitinib. CDR3 nucleotide sequence: TGTGCCACCCTGTTCACAGATACGCAGTATTTT. Its protein product is CATLFTDTQYF.